The clone carrying this TCR beta chain was picked up a small number of times. Ophthalmopathy donors' eye disease showed moderate-to-severe activity, CAS of at least 3, NOSPECS of at least 4 and duration under 3 months. Amplification targeted the TCR beta CDR3 regions, with RNA transcripts as the source material. The workflow started with a first-round RT-PCR run with HTBI primers and then moved on to a second-round multiplex PCR. TCRdb re-derived calls from the multiplex PCR reads in MiXCR, one entry per CDR3 protein. The sample contains almost 750,000 distinct CDR3 sequences, 40% of which appear only once. This entry belongs to a study of Graves' ophthalmopathy and Graves' hyperthyroidism. Study as a whole: Prior to any treatment, peripheral blood was collected at the time of initial diagnosis.

V dropped 7 bases and J dropped 0 bases, with 13 bases sitting between them. The CDR3 totals 16 residues. Germline V gene sequence: CDR1 SEHNR, CDR2 FQNEAQ (reference sequence). The chain employs TRBV7-9 and TRBJ1-6; unclear D gene. This TCR came from an adult man with Graves' ophthalmopathy. Material for sequencing was peripheral blood. CDR3 loop: CASNPRAHSYNSPLHF. The CDR3 nucleotides read TGTGCCAGCAACCCGAGGGCGCACTCCTATAATTCACCCCTCCACTTT.